Described below is a single TCR beta chain sequence and its context. Antigen unknown. Primers: 60 Vbeta forward and 13 Jbeta reverse. Here immunoSEQ multiplex PCR was the method, and the copy in TCRdb shows in-frame clones only, minus some. This repertoire shows around 180,000 clones, approximately 86% found once; its top ten account for approximately 1.9%. The data were taken from a study of cytomegalovirus exposure and HLA in healthy donors. Study-wide results and caveats: In a later analysis, HLA-associated TCR beta chains were more clonally expanded than equally common others. Specific recognition of CMV antigens was confirmed in vitro for three chains (all CMV-associated). Using the classifier, cytomegalovirus status was reportedly diagnosed with high specificity and sensitivity.

CDR3 length equals 15 residues. The J segment lost 7 bases and the V segment lost 5 bases, leaving 10 bases of the junction unmatched. Germline CDR1 reads LNHDA; CDR2 reads SQIVND (reference sequence). The chain links TRBV19 to TRBJ1-2, with TRBD1 matching over 10 bases. The sample taken for sequencing was PBMCs. The sequence was obtained from a woman aged 18-29 years in good health and CMV-seronegative. Written as DNA, the CDR3 is TGTGCCAGTAGTCCGATGGACAGGGGGAAGACTGGCTACACCTTC. This gives the protein CASSPMDRGKTGYTF.